A selection of T cell receptor beta chains follows, all from one sample in a study of PD-1 blockade in mismatch repair-deficient tumors. Method: immunoSEQ multiplex PCR; TCRdb's copy keeps in-frame clones and lacks some. The table lists roughly 84,000 clones, approximately 84% of them singletons. The sample here was peripheral blood, taken 12 weeks after starting pembrolizumab. The source is an adult with mismatch repair-deficient cancer. The CDR3 runs from the conserved cysteine through the conserved F or W. Fields, in order: J gene, clone size, V gene, D gene, CDR3 protein, CDR3 DNA. D genes are given only for firm matches. The size entry is marked missing in some rows and otherwise reads once, few, many or a size class.

J gene: TRBJ2-7; clone size: once; V gene: TRBV5-1; D gene: -; CDR3 protein: CASGQGSSYEQYF; CDR3 DNA: TGCGCCAGCGGTCAGGGGAGCTCCTACGAGCAGTACTTC
J gene: TRBJ2-7; clone size: -; V gene: TRBV6-5; D gene: -; CDR3 protein: CASQGQNSYEQYF; CDR3 DNA: TGTGCCAGCCAAGGACAGAACTCCTACGAGCAGTACTTC
J gene: TRBJ2-6; clone size: -; V gene: TRBV11-3; D gene: TRBD1; CDR3 protein: CASSLIGQGFDSGANVLTF; CDR3 DNA: TGTGCCAGCAGCTTAATCGGACAGGGTTTCGACTCTGGGGCCAACGTCCTGACTTTC
J gene: TRBJ1-2; clone size: -; V gene: TRBV7-3; D gene: TRBD1; CDR3 protein: CASSPITPRQGSGYTF; CDR3 DNA: TGTGCCAGCAGCCCGATAACTCCTAGACAGGGGAGCGGCTACACCTTC
J gene: TRBJ2-3; clone size: -; V gene: TRBV5-1; D gene: -; CDR3 protein: CASSPGPWDTDTQYF; CDR3 DNA: TGCGCCAGCAGCCCGGGACCCTGGGACACAGATACGCAGTATTTT
J gene: TRBJ1-4; clone size: -; V gene: TRBV28; D gene: -; CDR3 protein: CASSLPLNEKLFF; CDR3 DNA: TGTGCCAGCAGTTTACCTCTAAATGAAAAACTGTTTTTT
J gene: TRBJ2-3; clone size: -; V gene: TRBV25-1; D gene: TRBD1; CDR3 protein: CASSAPRTGPSTDTQYF; CDR3 DNA: TGTGCCAGCAGTGCACCCCGGACAGGGCCTAGCACAGATACGCAGTATTTT
J gene: TRBJ2-5; clone size: -; V gene: TRBV15; D gene: TRBD2; CDR3 protein: CATSVGLAGVWGTQYF; CDR3 DNA: TGTGCCACCAGCGTGGGACTAGCGGGAGTGTGGGGGACCCAGTACTTC
J gene: TRBJ1-2; clone size: -; V gene: TRBV29-1; D gene: -; CDR3 protein: CSHTRSVVGSYTF; CDR3 DNA: TGCAGCCACACCCGGTCCGTCGTCGGGAGCTACACCTTC
J gene: TRBJ1-1; clone size: once; V gene: TRBV21-1; D gene: -; CDR3 protein: CASSIRRQVHPPNTEAFF; CDR3 DNA: TGTGCCAGCAGCATTCGGAGACAGGTGCATCCCCCGAACACTGAAGCTTTCTTT
J gene: TRBJ2-7; clone size: -; V gene: TRBV4-1; D gene: -; CDR3 protein: CASSAVSGIFYEQYF; CDR3 DNA: TGCGCCAGCAGCGCGGTTAGCGGAATATTCTACGAGCAGTACTTC
J gene: TRBJ2-7; clone size: -; V gene: TRBV5-6; D gene: -; CDR3 protein: CASTGLRGNYEQYF; CDR3 DNA: TGTGCCAGCACCGGCCTGCGTGGAAATTACGAGCAGTACTTC
J gene: TRBJ1-4; clone size: -; V gene: TRBV9; D gene: -; CDR3 protein: CASSPGVGTNEKLFF; CDR3 DNA: TGTGCCAGCAGCCCCGGCGTTGGAACTAATGAAAAACTGTTTTTT
J gene: TRBJ2-1; clone size: -; V gene: TRBV6-6; D gene: TRBD2; CDR3 protein: CASSYGSSGIYNEQFF; CDR3 DNA: TGTGCCAGCAGTTACGGATCGAGCGGGATATACAATGAGCAGTTCTTC
J gene: TRBJ2-7; clone size: few; V gene: TRBV27; D gene: TRBD2; CDR3 protein: CASSSASGEQYF; CDR3 DNA: TGTGCCAGCAGTTCAGCTAGCGGGGAGCAGTACTTC
J gene: TRBJ2-3; clone size: -; V gene: TRBV7-9; D gene: -; CDR3 protein: CASSLVGSASTDTQYF; CDR3 DNA: TGTGCCAGCAGCTTAGTCGGTAGCGCTAGCACAGATACGCAGTATTTT
J gene: TRBJ2-1; clone size: few; V gene: TRBV10-3; D gene: TRBD2; CDR3 protein: CATDGTGTSGTNEQFF; CDR3 DNA: TGTGCCACCGACGGTACCGGGACTAGCGGGACCAATGAGCAGTTCTTC
J gene: TRBJ1-3; clone size: many; V gene: TRBV5-6; D gene: TRBD1; CDR3 protein: CASSLVAGGAGNTIYF; CDR3 DNA: TGTGCCAGCAGCTTGGTAGCAGGGGGCGCGGGAAACACCATATATTTT
J gene: TRBJ1-1; clone size: -; V gene: TRBV19; D gene: -; CDR3 protein: CASSIRGDRRNTEAFF; CDR3 DNA: TGTGCCAGTAGTATACGGGGCGACAGGCGGAACACTGAAGCTTTCTTT
J gene: TRBJ2-7; clone size: -; V gene: TRBV11-2; D gene: -; CDR3 protein: CASSRDRSHEQYF; CDR3 DNA: TGTGCCAGCAGTCGTGACAGATCCCACGAGCAGTACTTC
J gene: TRBJ2-7; clone size: -; V gene: TRBV9; D gene: -; CDR3 protein: CASSPGFSSYEQYF; CDR3 DNA: TGTGCCAGCAGCCCCGGATTTTCCTCCTACGAGCAGTACTTC
J gene: TRBJ2-7; clone size: -; V gene: TRBV19; D gene: TRBD2; CDR3 protein: CASSIGRGSSYEQYF; CDR3 DNA: TGTGCCAGTAGTATAGGGCGGGGGAGCTCCTACGAGCAGTACTTC
J gene: TRBJ2-1; clone size: -; V gene: TRBV6-5; D gene: -; CDR3 protein: CASSYRGRGYNEQFF; CDR3 DNA: TGTGCCAGCAGTTACAGGGGTAGGGGTTACAATGAGCAGTTCTTC
J gene: TRBJ2-3; clone size: -; V gene: TRBV5-1; D gene: -; CDR3 protein: CASSLEGRTSTDTQYF; CDR3 DNA: TGCGCCAGCAGCTTGGAAGGACGGACGTCCACAGATACGCAGTATTTT
J gene: TRBJ2-7; clone size: once; V gene: TRBV6-5; D gene: -; CDR3 protein: CASSYSIRGTYEQYF; CDR3 DNA: TGTGCCAGCAGTTACTCGATCCGCGGAACCTACGAGCAGTACTTC
J gene: TRBJ2-7; clone size: -; V gene: TRBV2; D gene: -; CDR3 protein: CASSVRGATYEQYF; CDR3 DNA: TGTGCCAGCAGTGTGCGAGGGGCGACCTACGAGCAGTACTTC
J gene: TRBJ2-7; clone size: -; V gene: TRBV5-1; D gene: TRBD1; CDR3 protein: CASSLAAGQGSYEQYF; CDR3 DNA: TGCGCCAGCAGCTTGGCCGCGGGACAGGGGTCATACGAGCAGTACTTC
J gene: TRBJ2-7; clone size: few; V gene: TRBV6-5; D gene: TRBD2; CDR3 protein: CASSYSERQRGLPEYF; CDR3 DNA: TGTGCCAGCAGTTACTCGGAGCGCCAGCGGGGGCTCCCTGAGTACTTC